This entry features one T cell receptor (beta chain) sequence. V lost 5 bases to trimming and J lost 5 bases, with 2 bases between them. The CDR3 is 9 residues long. Germline CDR1 reads SGHRS; CDR2 reads YFSETQ. The data derive from a study of human T cells and chemical hapten exposure. Study information: TCR yields per sample varied mostly from small pooled library volume differences.

As handled by the study authors: Sequenced samples showed a median of approximately 100,000 TCRs each, with counts running from 23,224 to 690,600. TCRdb re-called the RACE reads with MiXCR, one entry per CDR3 protein. None of the V and J calls come from the authors' own analysis; TCRdb made them. The sample records about 51,000 distinct CDR3 sequences, approximately 9.8% being singletons. Time point noted: pre-sensitization, week 0. Documented treatment: therapeutic diphenylcyclopropenone sensitization with weekly scalp DPC. Alopecia patients deemed DPC-suitable, aged 18 to 70, excluding pregnancy. The sequencing here drew on whole blood, taken in connection with sensitization to the hapten diphenylcyclopropenone (DPC). The V gene is TRBV5-1, the J gene TRBJ2-7; unclear D gene. The receptor's source is a woman in her forties with alopecia areata. Some clones in this sample may be carry-over from other donors' samples. In DNA, the CDR3 is TGCGCCAGCAGGCACGAGCAGTACTTC. It encodes CASRHEQYF.